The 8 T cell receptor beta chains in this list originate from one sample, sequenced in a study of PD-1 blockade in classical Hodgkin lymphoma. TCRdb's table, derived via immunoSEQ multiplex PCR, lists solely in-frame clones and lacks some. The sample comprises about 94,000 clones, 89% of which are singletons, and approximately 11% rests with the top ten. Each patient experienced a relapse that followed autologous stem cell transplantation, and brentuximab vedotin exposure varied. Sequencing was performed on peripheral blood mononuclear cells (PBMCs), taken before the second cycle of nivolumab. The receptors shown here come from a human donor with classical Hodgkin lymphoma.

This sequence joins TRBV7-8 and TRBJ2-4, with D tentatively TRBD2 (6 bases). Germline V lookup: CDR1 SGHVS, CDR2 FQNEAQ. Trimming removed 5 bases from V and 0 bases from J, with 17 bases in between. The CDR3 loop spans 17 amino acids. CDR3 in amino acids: CASSAQLAVLAKNIQYF. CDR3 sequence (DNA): TGTGCCAGCAGCGCCCAATTAGCGGTCCTAGCCAAAAACATTCAGTACTTC.

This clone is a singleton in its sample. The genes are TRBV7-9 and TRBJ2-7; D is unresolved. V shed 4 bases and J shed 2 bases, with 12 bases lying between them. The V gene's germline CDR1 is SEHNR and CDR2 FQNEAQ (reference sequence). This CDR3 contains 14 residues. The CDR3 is CASSSGSETYEQYF. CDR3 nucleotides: TGTGCCAGCAGCTCCGGCAGCGAAACCTACGAGCAGTACTTC.

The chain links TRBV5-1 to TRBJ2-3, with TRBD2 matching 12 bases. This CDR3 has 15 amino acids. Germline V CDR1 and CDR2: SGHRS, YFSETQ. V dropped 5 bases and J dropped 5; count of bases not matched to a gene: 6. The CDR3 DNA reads TGCGCCAGCAGACTAGCGGGAGGTGTCGGAGATACGCAGTATTTT. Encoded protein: CASRLAGGVGDTQYF.

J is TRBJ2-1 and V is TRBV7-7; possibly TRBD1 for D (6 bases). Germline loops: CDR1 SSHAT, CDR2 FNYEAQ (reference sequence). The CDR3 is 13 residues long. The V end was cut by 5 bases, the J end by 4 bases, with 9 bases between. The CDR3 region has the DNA TGTGCCAGCAGCCCGACAGGTTACAATGAGCAGTTCTTC. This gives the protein CASSPTGYNEQFF.

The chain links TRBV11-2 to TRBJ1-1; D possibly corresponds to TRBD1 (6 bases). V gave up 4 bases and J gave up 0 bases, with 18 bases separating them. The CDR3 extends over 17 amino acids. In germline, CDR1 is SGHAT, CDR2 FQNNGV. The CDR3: CASSSGTTLTLNTEAFF. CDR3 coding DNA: TGTGCCAGCAGCTCTGGGACAACCCTAACCTTGAACACTGAAGCTTTCTTT.

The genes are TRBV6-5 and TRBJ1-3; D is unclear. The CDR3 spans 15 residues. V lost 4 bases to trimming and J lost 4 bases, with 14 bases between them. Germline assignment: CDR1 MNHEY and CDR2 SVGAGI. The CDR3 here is CASSLTLTGGNTIYF. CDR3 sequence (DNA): TGTGCCAGCAGTTTAACGTTGACGGGAGGAAACACCATATATTTT.

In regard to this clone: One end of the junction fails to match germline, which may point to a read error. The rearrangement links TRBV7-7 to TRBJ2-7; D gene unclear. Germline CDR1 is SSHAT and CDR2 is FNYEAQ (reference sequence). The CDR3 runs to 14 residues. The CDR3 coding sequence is TGTGCTAGCAGCTTAGAGCCAAACACCTACGAGCAGTACTTC. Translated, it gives CASSLEPNTYEQYF.

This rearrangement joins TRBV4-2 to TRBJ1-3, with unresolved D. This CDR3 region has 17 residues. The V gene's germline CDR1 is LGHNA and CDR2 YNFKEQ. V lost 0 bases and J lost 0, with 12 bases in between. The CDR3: CASSQEVRRDSGNTIYF. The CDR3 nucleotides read TGTGCCAGCAGCCAAGAGGTTCGCCGCGACTCTGGAAACACCATATATTTT.